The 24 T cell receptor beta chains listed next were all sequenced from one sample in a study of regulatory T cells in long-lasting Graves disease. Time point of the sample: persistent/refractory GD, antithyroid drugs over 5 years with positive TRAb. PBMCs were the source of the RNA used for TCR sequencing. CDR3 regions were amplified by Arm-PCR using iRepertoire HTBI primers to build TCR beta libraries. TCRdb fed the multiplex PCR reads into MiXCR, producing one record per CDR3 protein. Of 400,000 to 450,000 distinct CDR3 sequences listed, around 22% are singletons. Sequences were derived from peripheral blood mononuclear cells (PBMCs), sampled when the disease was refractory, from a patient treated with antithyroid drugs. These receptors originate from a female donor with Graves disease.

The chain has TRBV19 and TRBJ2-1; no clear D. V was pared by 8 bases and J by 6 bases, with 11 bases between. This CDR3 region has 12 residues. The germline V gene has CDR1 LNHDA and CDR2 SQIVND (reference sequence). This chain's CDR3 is CASADPGNEQFF. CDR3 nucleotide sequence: TGTGCCAGTGCGGACCCGGGCAATGAGCAGTTCTTC.

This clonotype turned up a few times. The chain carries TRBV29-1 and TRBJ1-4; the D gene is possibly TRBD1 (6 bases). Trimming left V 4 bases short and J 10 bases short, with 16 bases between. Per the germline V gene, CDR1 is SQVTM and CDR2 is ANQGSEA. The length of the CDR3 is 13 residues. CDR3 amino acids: CSVGGSQGGKLFF. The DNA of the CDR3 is TGCAGCGTTGGAGGGTCACAGGGTGGAAAACTGTTTTTT.

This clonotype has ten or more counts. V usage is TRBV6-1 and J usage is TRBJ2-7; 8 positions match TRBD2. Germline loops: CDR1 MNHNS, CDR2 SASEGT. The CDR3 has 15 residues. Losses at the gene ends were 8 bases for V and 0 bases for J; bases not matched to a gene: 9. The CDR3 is CASCRPSGYSYEQYF. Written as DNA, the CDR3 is TGTGCCAGCTGTAGGCCTAGCGGGTACTCCTACGAGCAGTACTTC.

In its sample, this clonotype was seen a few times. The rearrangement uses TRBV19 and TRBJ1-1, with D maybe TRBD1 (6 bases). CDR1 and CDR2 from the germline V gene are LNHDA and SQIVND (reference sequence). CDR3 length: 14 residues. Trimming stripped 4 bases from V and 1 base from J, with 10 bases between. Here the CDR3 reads CASSKRGGNTEAFF. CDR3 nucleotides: TGTGCCAGTAGTAAGAGAGGGGGGAACACTGAAGCTTTCTTT.

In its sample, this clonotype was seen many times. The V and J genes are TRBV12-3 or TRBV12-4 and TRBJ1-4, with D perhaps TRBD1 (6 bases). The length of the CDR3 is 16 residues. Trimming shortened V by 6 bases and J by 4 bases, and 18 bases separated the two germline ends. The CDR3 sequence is CASSPTGLGGNEKLFF. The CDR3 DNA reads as TGTGCCAGCAGCCCAACAGGGTTGGGGGGTAATGAAAAACTGTTTTTT.

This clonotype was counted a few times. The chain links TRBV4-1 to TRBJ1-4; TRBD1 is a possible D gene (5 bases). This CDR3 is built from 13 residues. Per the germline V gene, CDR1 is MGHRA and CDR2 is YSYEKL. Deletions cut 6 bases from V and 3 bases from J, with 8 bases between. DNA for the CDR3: TGCGCCAGCAGTACAGGTGCTAATGAAAAACTGTTTTTT. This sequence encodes CASSTGANEKLFF.

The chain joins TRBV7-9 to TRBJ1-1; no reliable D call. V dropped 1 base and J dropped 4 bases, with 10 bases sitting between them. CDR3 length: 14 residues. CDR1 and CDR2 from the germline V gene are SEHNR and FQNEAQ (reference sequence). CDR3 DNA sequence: TGTGCCAGCAGCTTAGAAGAACGGGGCACTGAAGCTTTCTTT. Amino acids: CASSLEERGTEAFF.

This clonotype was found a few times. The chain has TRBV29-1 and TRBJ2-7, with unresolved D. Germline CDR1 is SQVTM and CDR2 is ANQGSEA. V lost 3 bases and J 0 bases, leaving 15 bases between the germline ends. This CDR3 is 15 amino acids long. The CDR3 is CSVEFLATPSYEQYF. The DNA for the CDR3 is TGCAGCGTTGAGTTTCTGGCAACCCCCTCCTACGAGCAGTACTTC.

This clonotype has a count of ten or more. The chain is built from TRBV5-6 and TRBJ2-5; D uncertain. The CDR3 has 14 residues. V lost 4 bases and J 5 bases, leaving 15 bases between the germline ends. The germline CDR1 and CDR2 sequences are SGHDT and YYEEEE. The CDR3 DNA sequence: TGTGCCAGCAGCCCCGCGCCCCACGAGGAGACCCAGTACTTC. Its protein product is CASSPAPHEETQYF.

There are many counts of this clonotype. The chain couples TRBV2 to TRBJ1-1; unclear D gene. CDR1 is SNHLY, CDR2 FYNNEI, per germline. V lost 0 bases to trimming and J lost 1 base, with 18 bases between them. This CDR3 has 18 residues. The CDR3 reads CASSEALQLSPGNTEAFF. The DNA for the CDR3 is TGTGCCAGCAGTGAAGCGCTTCAGTTAAGTCCCGGGAACACTGAAGCTTTCTTT.

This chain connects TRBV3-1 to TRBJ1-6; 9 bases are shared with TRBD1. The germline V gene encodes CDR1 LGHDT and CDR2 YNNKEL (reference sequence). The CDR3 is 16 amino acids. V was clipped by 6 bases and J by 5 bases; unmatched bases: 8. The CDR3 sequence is CASRSTGGSNNSPLHF. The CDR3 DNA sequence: TGTGCCAGCAGGTCGACAGGGGGGTCAAATAATTCACCCCTCCACTTT.

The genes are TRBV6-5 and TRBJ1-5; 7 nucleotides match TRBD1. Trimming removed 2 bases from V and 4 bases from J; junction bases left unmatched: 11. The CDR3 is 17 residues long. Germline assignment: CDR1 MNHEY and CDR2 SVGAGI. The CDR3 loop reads CASSYSEGTAYNQPQHF. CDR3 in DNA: TGTGCCAGCAGTTACAGCGAAGGGACAGCCTATAATCAGCCCCAGCATTTT.

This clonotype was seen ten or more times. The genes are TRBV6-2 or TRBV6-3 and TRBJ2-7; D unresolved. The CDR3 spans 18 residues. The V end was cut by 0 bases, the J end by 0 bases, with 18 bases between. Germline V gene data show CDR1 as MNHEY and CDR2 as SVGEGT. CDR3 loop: CASSYSNLPPRSSYEQYF. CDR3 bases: TGTGCCAGCAGTTACTCGAATCTGCCCCCAAGGAGCTCCTACGAGCAGTACTTC.

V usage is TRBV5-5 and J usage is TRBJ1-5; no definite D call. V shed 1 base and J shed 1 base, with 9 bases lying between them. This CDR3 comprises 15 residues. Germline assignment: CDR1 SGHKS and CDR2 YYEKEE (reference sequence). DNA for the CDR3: TGTGCCAGCAGCTTGTTCACCCTAAGCAATCAGCCCCAGCATTTT. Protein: CASSLFTLSNQPQHF.

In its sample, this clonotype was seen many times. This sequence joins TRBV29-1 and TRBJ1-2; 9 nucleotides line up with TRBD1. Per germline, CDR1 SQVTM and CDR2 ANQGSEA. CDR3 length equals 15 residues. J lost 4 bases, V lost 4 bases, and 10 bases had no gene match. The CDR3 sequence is CSVVSWDRAIYGYTF. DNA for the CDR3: TGCAGCGTTGTCTCTTGGGACAGGGCAATCTATGGCTACACCTTC.

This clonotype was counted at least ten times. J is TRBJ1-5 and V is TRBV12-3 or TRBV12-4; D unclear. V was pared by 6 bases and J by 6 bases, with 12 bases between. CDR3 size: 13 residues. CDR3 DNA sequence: TGTGCCAGCAGGCCGTCCCGGGGTCAGCCCCAGCATTTT. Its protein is CASRPSRGQPQHF.

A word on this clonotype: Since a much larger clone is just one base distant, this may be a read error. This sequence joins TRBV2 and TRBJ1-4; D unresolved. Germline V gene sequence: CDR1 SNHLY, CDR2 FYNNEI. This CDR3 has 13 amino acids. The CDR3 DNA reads TGTACCAGCAGTGAAGAGCCTTATGAAAAACTGTTTTTT. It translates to CTSSEEPYEKLFF.

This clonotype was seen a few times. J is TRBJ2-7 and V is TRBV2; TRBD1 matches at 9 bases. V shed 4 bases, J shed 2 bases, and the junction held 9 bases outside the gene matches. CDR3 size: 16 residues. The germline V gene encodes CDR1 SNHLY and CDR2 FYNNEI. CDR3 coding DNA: TGTGCCAGCAGTGCATCAGGGACAGGGATAACCTACGAGCAGTACTTC. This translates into CASSASGTGITYEQYF.

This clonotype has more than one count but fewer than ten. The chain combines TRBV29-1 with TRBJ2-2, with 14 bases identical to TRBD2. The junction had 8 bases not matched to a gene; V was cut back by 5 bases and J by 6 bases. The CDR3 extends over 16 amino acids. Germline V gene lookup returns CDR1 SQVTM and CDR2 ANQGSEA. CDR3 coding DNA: TGCAGCGTTACACAGGGACTAGCGGGAGAAGCCGGGGAGCTGTTTTTT. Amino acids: CSVTQGLAGEAGELFF.

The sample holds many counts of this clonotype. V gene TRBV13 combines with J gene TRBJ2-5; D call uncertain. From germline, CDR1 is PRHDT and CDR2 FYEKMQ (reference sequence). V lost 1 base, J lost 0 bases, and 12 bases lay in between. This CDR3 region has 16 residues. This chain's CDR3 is CASSLEGIGYQETQYF. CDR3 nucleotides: TGTGCCAGCAGCTTAGAGGGAATAGGGTACCAAGAGACCCAGTACTTC.

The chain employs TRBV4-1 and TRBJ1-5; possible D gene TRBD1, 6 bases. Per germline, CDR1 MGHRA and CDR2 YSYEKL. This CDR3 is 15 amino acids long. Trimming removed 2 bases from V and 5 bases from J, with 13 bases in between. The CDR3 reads CASSQKGDFDQPQHF. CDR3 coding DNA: TGCGCCAGCAGCCAAAAGGGGGATTTCGATCAGCCCCAGCATTTT.

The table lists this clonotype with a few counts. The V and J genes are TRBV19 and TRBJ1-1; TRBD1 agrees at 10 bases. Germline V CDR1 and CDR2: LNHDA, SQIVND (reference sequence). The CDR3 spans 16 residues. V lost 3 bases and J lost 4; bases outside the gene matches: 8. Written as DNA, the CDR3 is TGTGCCAGTAGTATCCGCGACAGGGGGCAGGGCACTGAAGCTTTCTTT. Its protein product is CASSIRDRGQGTEAFF.

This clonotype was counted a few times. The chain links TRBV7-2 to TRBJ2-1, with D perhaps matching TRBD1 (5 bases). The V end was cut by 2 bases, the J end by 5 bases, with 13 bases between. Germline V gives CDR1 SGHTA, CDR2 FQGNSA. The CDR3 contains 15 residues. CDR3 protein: CASSLRQGFHNEQFF. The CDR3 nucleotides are TGTGCCAGCAGCTTACGGCAGGGTTTCCACAATGAGCAGTTCTTC.

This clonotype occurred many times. CDR3 bases: TGTGCCAGCCGGGACAGGCTTAGCAATCAGCCCCAGCATTTT. It encodes CASRDRLSNQPQHF. The J gene is TRBJ1-5, the V gene TRBV6-1; TRBD1 matches 8 bases. Germline trimming cut 8 bases from V and 0 bases from J; bases unmatched to any gene: 3. The CDR3 runs to 14 residues. Germline CDR1 reads MNHNS; CDR2 reads SASEGT.